This T cell receptor (beta chain) was obtained from a study of shared clonotypes between healthy human individuals (dated by TCRdb to the early 2020s). Study-level background: The cohort included three men and a couple of women between 18 and 49 years of age. For each donor, CD4 naive and CD4 memory were each given three plates, CD8 naive was given two plates, and CD8 memory was given one plate. Blood TCR repertoires of five healthy adults were deeply sequenced to estimate repertoire size and the extent of clonotype sharing between individuals. To increase sequencing depth and limit assay-specific biases, TCR repertoire library preparation and sequencing were carried out by different laboratories using diverse techniques. Leukapheresis yielded between about 0.85 and 10 billion PBMCs per donor. Points the paper makes about the study in general: Because the study included only a small number of donors, the genetic and exposure-history diversity represented was limited. Pairwise subsampling led to the expectation that sequencing depth would affect the degree of clonotype sharing among donors. Sharing across several donors was observed for approximately 4.6% of naive CD4, about 3.2% of naive CD8, over 2% of memory CD4, and about 0.4% of memory CD8 clonotypes. Even with the large sequencing depth, rarefaction of the sorted-subset datasets indicated that sequencing was incomplete. Naive subsets generally had larger estimated clonotype richness than memory subsets did. Sampling was restricted to blood, and TCR repertoires in tissues likely differ from the TCR repertoires found in blood. Clonotypes shared by all four sorted-subset donors showed higher generation probabilities than non-shared clonotypes.

The germline V gene (reference sequence) supplies CDR1 SEHNR and CDR2 FQNEAQ. The CDR3 spans 18 residues, from the cysteine through the phenylalanine. Kept here is only the CDR3 DNA, which spans 54 bases and is read in frame from base 1. V lost 5 bases and J lost 4 bases, and the count of bases not matched to a germline gene is 15. Donors were healthy HIV-negative adults with no recently reported acute infections or vaccinations. All donors were Caucasian adults living in Nashville, Tennessee, USA. Magnetic negative selection was used to enrich CD4+ T cells, after which naive cells were positively selected on CD45RA and the negative fraction became the memory subset. After blood collection by leukapheresis, PBMCs were isolated using Ficoll-Histopaque density gradient centrifugation and then cryopreserved in the vapor phase of liquid nitrogen. Analytical flow cytometry was used to check the purity and quantity of each magnetically sorted T cell population. Genomic DNA was isolated from every sorted fraction and measured by UV absorbance on a Nanodrop 2000c.

Using the deep immunoSEQ assay, TCR CDR3 regions were amplified from genomic DNA by multiplex PCR. Extracted genomic DNA from each cell subset was distributed evenly across all wells of several immunoSEQ 96-well plates, and each plate was treated as a replicate. For sorted subsets, each replicate PCR was loaded with about 200 ng genomic DNA, equivalent to 30,000 or so T cell genomes. Purified libraries were measured with a Qubit 3.0 fluorometer, size-checked on a Bioanalyzer 2100, and measured again with the KAPA Library Quantification kit. Each immunoSEQ 96-well plate was sequenced on its own single-read 150-cycle Illumina NextSeq 550 flow cell. Under the source paper's analysis protocol: Because the immunoSEQ output held only junctional sequences and lacked quality scores, the filtering could not match the filtering applied to full-length reads. Sequences were annotated with PyIR, a Python wrapper for IgBLAST v1.9, using IMGT germline references to assign V/J genes and CDR3. Any read was removed if the V/J assignment was weak (E-value above 1e-6), the CDR3 was missing, or the read contained stop codons, out-of-frame junctions, or ambiguous translated residues. V3J clonotypes were defined as sequences sharing an identical inferred V gene, J gene, and CDR3 amino acid sequence. To compute the percentage overlap between repertoires, the number of shared unique clonotypes was divided by the size of the smaller repertoire. Repertoire richness was assessed with RTK rarefaction, the Chao1 estimator, and Recon v2.1 estimates of unobserved clonotypes. For all TCRbeta clonotypes obtained by the gDNA method from a few donors, generation probabilities were computed with OLGA. TCRdb carries this immuneACCESS record with in-frame sequences only. Its versions omit some clonotypes, under half of them owing to an unresolved V gene in the studies checked, with the rest unexplained. V and J calls and clone size follow that table, whereas D and trimming were derived from the DNA. The sample data list about 600,000 clones, and more than 95% of these were observed just once. About 0.057% of the sample is held by the ten biggest clonotypes.

With regard to this clone: Its recognized antigen is unknown. Nothing much larger sits one base from this clone, and base qualities are not available.

The receptor's source is a woman between 25 and 40 years old in good health. The sequence is built from TRBV7-9 and TRBJ1-2; 11 bases in the junction line up with TRBD1. The sequenced sample consisted of naive CD4+ T cells sorted from blood. According to the study, the label for this sample's cell subset or site signals: CD45RA+ positively selected. The base sequence is TGTGCCAGCAGCCCCCCACGCGGGACAGGGGGATTTGGCTATGGCTACACCTTC. This gives the protein CASSPPRGTGGFGYGYTF. The full variable domain, completed from the reference TRBV7-9 and TRBJ1-2 proteins outside the CDR3, reads DTGVSQNPRHKITKRGQNVTFRCDPISEHNRLYWYRQTLGQGPEFLTYFQNEAQLEKSRLLSDRFSAERPKGSFSTLEIQRTEQGDSAMYLCASSPPRGTGGFGYGYTFGSGTRLTVV.